This T cell receptor beta chain comes out of a study of shared clonotypes between healthy human individuals. The table came from immunoSEQ multiplex PCR; TCRdb's copy has only in-frame clones and leaves some out. The table records roughly 2,500,000 clones, 93% of them present only once. Germline assignment: CDR1 SGDLS and CDR2 YYNGEE. The CDR3 loop spans 14 amino acids. Between the trimmed V and J ends, which lost 2 bases and 5 bases, there was a span of 13 bases. The rearrangement uses TRBV9 and TRBJ1-2, with D perhaps TRBD1 (5 bases). Sequenced: naive CD4+ T cells from PBMCs. As to subset: CD45RA+ positively selected. This sequence originates from a man aged 18 to 30 in good health. Some clones in this sample may be carry-over from other donors' samples. The CDR3 region is CASSVDTGAYGYTF. CDR3 bases: TGTGCCAGCAGCGTCGATACAGGAGCGTATGGCTACACCTTC.